This entry lists 23 T cell receptor beta chains sequenced from one sample in a study of OX40 agonist ivuxolimab in advanced cancers. Generated by immunoSEQ multiplex PCR, the TCRdb table keeps only in-frame clones and is missing some. This repertoire shows tens of thousands of clones, 91% found once; its top ten account for around 6.9%. The material sequenced was CD4+ or CD8+ T cells sorted from blood, taken in a trial of the OX40 agonist ivuxolimab. The source of these receptors is an adult with an advanced solid tumor such as melanoma, head and neck, liver or kidney cancer.

This chain uses TRBV10-3 with TRBJ2-5; D is undetermined. The CDR3 sequence is 13 residues long. Germline CDR1 reads ENHRY; CDR2 reads SYGVKD. Trimming removed 3 bases from V and 4 bases from J, with 9 bases in between. The CDR3 loop is CAISETVRETQYF. CDR3 in DNA: TGTGCCATCAGTGAAACGGTCCGAGAGACCCAGTACTTC.

V is TRBV29-1 and J is TRBJ2-7; the match to TRBD1 covers 7 bases. CDR1 SQVTM and CDR2 ANQGSEA come from the germline V gene. The V gene end was trimmed by 7 bases and the J gene end by 1 base; junction bases not matched to a gene: 4. CDR3 length equals 12 residues. The CDR3, as DNA: TGCAGCGGCAGGGACAGTTCCTACGAGCAGTACTTC. This gives the protein CSGRDSSYEQYF.

CDR3 bases: TGTGCCGCCCCGCCTGGCACAGGAGAGTATAGCAATCAGCCCCAGCATTTT. Translation: CAAPPGTGEYSNQPQHF. This chain links TRBV28 with TRBJ1-5; D is perhaps TRBD1 (5 bases). The CDR3 has 17 amino acids. Germline V gene sequence: CDR1 MDHEN, CDR2 SYDVKM. With 11 bases removed from V and 0 bases from J, the gap between germline ends came to 23 bases.

This chain connects TRBV5-1 to TRBJ2-7, with 8 bases matching TRBD2. Per germline, CDR1 SGHRS and CDR2 YFSETQ. This CDR3 region has 17 residues. V was pared by 3 bases and J by 5 bases, with 16 bases of the junction left unmatched. The CDR3, as DNA: TGCGCCAGCAGCTCACCGAGCGGGGGCGGGAAGCGCGACGAGCAGTACTTC. It codes for CASSSPSGGGKRDEQYF. Supplemented by reference TRBV5-1 and TRBJ2-7, the full variable domain reads KAGVTQTPRYLIKTRGQQVTLSCSPISGHRSVSWYQQTPGQGLQFLFEYFSETQRNKGNFPGRFSGRQFSNSRSEMNVSTLELGDSALYLCASSSPSGGGKRDEQYFGPGTRLTVT.

The J gene is TRBJ2-3, the V gene TRBV29-1; D unresolved. The V gene lost 5 bases and the J gene lost 1 base, with 13 bases spanning the gap. Germline-derived CDR1 and CDR2 are SQVTM and ANQGSEA. The length of the CDR3 is 14 residues. CDR3 in amino acids: CSVPPPQRTDTQYF. The CDR3 DNA is TGCAGCGTTCCCCCCCCACAGCGCACAGATACGCAGTATTTT.

This clone was seen a handful of times. The genes are TRBV30 and TRBJ1-1, with D perhaps matching TRBD1 (6 bases). The germline V gene encodes CDR1 GTSNPN and CDR2 SVGIG (reference sequence). The CDR3 covers 13 residues. V lost 3 bases to trimming and J lost 0 bases, with 8 bases between them. CDR3 nucleotide sequence: TGTGCCTGGAGCGGACAGCTGAACACTGAAGCTTTCTTT. Encoded protein: CAWSGQLNTEAFF.

The chain has TRBV5-6 and TRBJ1-1, with D perhaps matching TRBD1 (5 bases). Germline V gene sequence: CDR1 SGHDT, CDR2 YYEEEE. CDR3 size: 17 residues. The V end lost 0 bases, the J end lost 0 bases, and 15 bases lay between the germline ends. This chain's CDR3 is CASSLVTAHGMNTEAFF. CDR3 nucleotides: TGTGCCAGCAGCTTGGTGACAGCCCATGGGATGAACACTGAAGCTTTCTTT.

The chain links TRBV2 to TRBJ2-7; D is perhaps TRBD2 (6 bases). CDR3 length equals 14 residues. Germline V gene sequence: CDR1 SNHLY, CDR2 FYNNEI. The V end was cut by 6 bases, the J end by 2 bases, with 14 bases between. CDR3 coding DNA: TGTGCCAGCAGAAACCGGGACTGGGCCTACGAGCAGTACTTC. Its protein is CASRNRDWAYEQYF.

This sequence joins TRBV4-2 and TRBJ2-7; 8 bases are shared with TRBD2. J gave up 5 bases and V 1 base, and 4 bases lay outside the gene matches. The CDR3 length is 14 residues. Germline-derived CDR1 and CDR2 are LGHNA and YNFKEQ. The CDR3 here is CASSQGTSGDEQYF. The CDR3 DNA sequence: TGTGCCAGCAGCCAAGGAACTAGCGGTGACGAGCAGTACTTC.

This clone appeared a few times. This sequence joins TRBV2 and TRBJ1-1; possible D gene TRBD1, 5 bases. The V gene's germline CDR1 is SNHLY and CDR2 FYNNEI. V was cut by 4 bases and J by 5 bases, with 11 bases left in between. The CDR3 is made up of 13 amino acids. CDR3 loop: CASSAGRDTEAFF. The CDR3 region has the DNA TGTGCCAGCAGTGCAGGGAGGGATACTGAAGCTTTCTTT. Looking up the rest from reference TRBV2 and TRBJ1-1 gives the full variable domain: EPEVTQTPSHQVTQMGQEVILRCVPISNHLYFYWYRQILGQKVEFLVSFYNNEISEKSEIFDDQFSVERPDGSNFTLKIRSTKLEDSAMYFCASSAGRDTEAFFGQGTRLTVV.

This clone was counted only a few times. This chain joins TRBV29-1 and TRBJ1-2, with 10 bases that match TRBD1. The germline V gene has CDR1 SQVTM and CDR2 ANQGSEA. J was trimmed by 2 bases and V by 2 bases; bases with no gene match: 11. The CDR3 is 17 amino acids. The CDR3 spells CSVESPGTGVLNYGYTF. CDR3 nucleotides: TGCAGCGTTGAATCACCCGGGACAGGGGTTTTAAACTATGGCTACACCTTC.

This clone was recorded once. This chain links TRBV19 with TRBJ1-4, with TRBD1 as a possible D gene (6 bases). V shed 8 bases and J shed 8 bases, with 12 bases lying between them. CDR1 and CDR2 from the germline V gene are LNHDA and SQIVND (reference sequence). The CDR3 length is 12 residues. Written as DNA, the CDR3 is TGTGCCAGTGGGAACAGGGACGAAAAACTGTTTTTT. Translated, it gives CASGNRDEKLFF.

The V gene is TRBV28, the J gene TRBJ2-3; D may be TRBD2 (5 bases). The CDR3 has 16 amino acids. V gave up 8 bases and J gave up 0 bases, with 18 bases separating them. Germline lookup yields CDR1 MDHEN and CDR2 SYDVKM. The CDR3 protein is CASEPQVGASTDTQYF. DNA for the CDR3: TGTGCCAGCGAACCCCAGGTGGGAGCTAGCACAGATACGCAGTATTTT.

The chain employs TRBV11-3 and TRBJ1-4; D is unclear. Germline V CDR1 and CDR2: SGHNT, YENEEA. CDR3 length: 12 residues. Trimming stripped 5 bases from V and 7 bases from J, with 8 bases between. CDR3 nucleotide sequence: TGTGCCAGCAGCCCCTTAGGTGAAAAACTGTTTTTT. Its translation is CASSPLGEKLFF.

The V gene is TRBV4-1, the J gene TRBJ2-1; 12 nucleotides line up with TRBD2. The CDR3 extends over 19 amino acids. The V gene's germline CDR1 is MGHRA and CDR2 YSYEKL. Losses at the gene ends were 4 bases for V and 0 bases for J; bases not matched to a gene: 10. DNA of the CDR3: TGCGCCAGCAGCCCCCTAGCGGGAGGGGGTGCGAGCTCCTACAATGAGCAGTTCTTC. This gives the protein CASSPLAGGGASSYNEQFF.

V and J are TRBV11-3 and TRBJ2-1; 9 positions agree with TRBD1. From germline, CDR1 is SGHNT and CDR2 YENEEA. The CDR3 contains 15 residues. The trim removed 4 bases at V and 6 bases at J, leaving 7 bases unmatched. Here the CDR3 DNA reads TGTGCCAGCAGCTCAGGGACAGGGCTACGCAATGAGCAGTTCTTC. The encoded protein is CASSSGTGLRNEQFF.

The J gene is TRBJ1-6, the V gene TRBV7-9; D remains unclear. The V gene's germline CDR1 is SEHNR and CDR2 FQNEAQ (reference sequence). The length of the CDR3 is 13 residues. Trimming removed 0 bases at V and 14 bases at J, with 11 bases between. CDR3 sequence (DNA): TGTGCCAGCAGCTTAGCGCCGGAACAAGCCCTCCACTTT. As protein: CASSLAPEQALHF. Filled out from reference TRBV7-9 and TRBJ1-6, the complete variable domain reads DTGVSQNPRHKITKRGQNVTFRCDPISEHNRLYWYRQTLGQGPEFLTYFQNEAQLEKSRLLSDRFSAERPKGSFSTLEIQRTEQGDSAMYLCASSLAPEQALHFGNGTRLTVT.

This chain links TRBV18 with TRBJ1-1; 11 bases are a match to TRBD1. CDR3 length: 17 amino acids. V was clipped by 3 bases and J by 5 bases; unmatched bases: 11. CDR1 and CDR2 from the germline V gene are KGHSH and LQKENI. In nucleotides, the CDR3 is TGTGCCAGCTCACCCCACGGTTTGGGACAGGGGGGGACTGAAGCTTTCTTT. Translated: CASSPHGLGQGGTEAFF.

The V gene is TRBV5-1, the J gene TRBJ1-3; D remains unclear. The CDR3 spans 14 residues. CDR1 is SGHRS and CDR2 is YFSETQ in the germline V gene. The V end was cut by 1 base, the J end by 7 bases, with 12 bases between. CDR3 nucleotide sequence: TGCGCCAGCAGCTTGACCCAGGAGGGCAACACCATATATTTT. Protein: CASSLTQEGNTIYF.

The chain recombines TRBV6-5 with TRBJ2-1; 12 nucleotides line up with TRBD2. Germline V gene sequence: CDR1 MNHEY, CDR2 SVGAGI. This CDR3 comprises 15 residues. Germline trimming cut 7 bases from V and 4 bases from J; bases unmatched to any gene: 5. CDR3 amino acids: CASTRTSGEYNEQFF. The CDR3 nucleotides read TGTGCCAGCACAAGGACTAGCGGGGAATACAATGAGCAGTTCTTC.

V is TRBV7-9 and J is TRBJ2-1, with 9 positions matching TRBD2. The CDR3 has 19 residues. The germline V gene has CDR1 SEHNR and CDR2 FQNEAQ (reference sequence). With 5 bases clipped from V and 4 bases from J, the junction kept 18 bases outside the gene matches. The CDR3 region has the DNA TGTGCCAGCAGCCCCCAGCGGGAGGTCCTAACACCGACGTACAATGAGCAGTTCTTC. Its translation is CASSPQREVLTPTYNEQFF.

The V call is TRBV7-2, the J call TRBJ1-1; TRBD1 might be the D (5 bases). Trimming shortened V by 2 bases and J by 1 base, and 20 bases separated the two germline ends. There are 18 residues in the CDR3. CDR1 is SGHTA and CDR2 is FQGNSA in the germline V gene. CDR3 loop: CASSLSLMGYRPNTEAFF. The CDR3 DNA follows: TGTGCCAGCAGCTTATCCTTGATGGGTTACAGGCCGAACACTGAAGCTTTCTTT.

The gene calls are TRBV5-1 and TRBJ1-1, with TRBD1 matching over 8 bases. Germline values: CDR1 SGHRS, CDR2 YFSETQ. Trimming removed 2 bases from V and 1 base from J; junction bases left unmatched: 4. This CDR3 region has 15 residues. For the CDR3, the DNA is TGCGCCAGCAGCTTCCAGGGGGCTGGGAACACTGAAGCTTTCTTT. As protein: CASSFQGAGNTEAFF.